This note documents a single T cell receptor beta chain sequence. As handled by the study authors: Researchers report that nucleated cell counts were estimated from reference gene primer amplification. Sequenced by immunoSEQ multiplex PCR; TCRdb stores in-frame clones only, minus some. V, J and clone size are those of that table, while D and trimming were read from the DNA. Of 250,000 to 300,000 clones listed, about nine tenths were seen once; the top ten hold 6.9%. This entry is derived from a study of blood T cell repertoires in COVID-19. Overall study context: PBMCs, B-cell-depleted T cells, or T cells provided the cDNA or gDNA that made up the material.

The CDR3 is made up of 15 amino acids. Germline trimming cut 5 bases from V and 0 bases from J; bases unmatched to any gene: 2. Germline CDR1 SGHNT, CDR2 YYREEE (reference sequence). V and J are TRBV5-4 and TRBJ2-6, with TRBD1 identical over 7 bases. The sequence came from a young woman who had recovered from COVID-19. Sample: peripheral blood. As DNA, the CDR3 is TGTGCCAGCAGTGCAGGGGGCTCTGGGGCCAACGTCCTGACTTTC. Protein product: CASSAGGSGANVLTF. The full variable domain, with the rest looked up from reference TRBV5-4 and TRBJ2-6, is ETGVTQSPTHLIKTRGQQVTLRCSSQSGHNTVSWYQQALGQGPQFIFQYYREEENGRGNFPPRFSGLQFPNYSSELNVNALELDDSALYLCASSAGGSGANVLTFGAGSRLTVL.